This TCR beta chain was sequenced during a study of T-cell memory formation after mild COVID-19. This CDR3 is 16 amino acids long. Trimming cost V 1 base and J 4 bases, with 14 bases left between them. Per the germline V gene, CDR1 is LGHDT and CDR2 is YNNKEL (reference sequence). The authors produced TCR alpha and TCR beta cDNA libraries with sample barcodes and UMIs by 5'RACE using constant-segment primers. TCRdb passed the 5' RACE reads through MiXCR, listing each CDR3 protein once. The data hold 470,000 or so distinct CDR3 sequences, with roughly 20% observed a single time. The V and J genes are TRBV3-1 and TRBJ2-1, with D possibly called TRBD1 or TRBD2 (5 bases each). The specimen sequenced was PBMCs or a T cell subset sorted from them (not recorded which). The clonotype originates from an adult woman who had mild COVID-19 (a few samples of this study predate the infection). Cell type and time point are not known. In DNA, the CDR3 is TGTGCCAGCAGCCAAGTCTCCGGGACGGTTTACAATGAGCAGTTCTTC. This sequence encodes CASSQVSGTVYNEQFF.